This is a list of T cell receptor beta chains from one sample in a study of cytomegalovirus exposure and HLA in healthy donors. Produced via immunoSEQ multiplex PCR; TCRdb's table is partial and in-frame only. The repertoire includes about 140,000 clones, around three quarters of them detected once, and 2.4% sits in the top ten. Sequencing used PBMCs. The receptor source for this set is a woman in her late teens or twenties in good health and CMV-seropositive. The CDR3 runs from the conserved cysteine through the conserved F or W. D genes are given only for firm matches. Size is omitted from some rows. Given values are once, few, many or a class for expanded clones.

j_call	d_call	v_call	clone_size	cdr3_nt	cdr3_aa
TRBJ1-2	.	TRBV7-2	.	TGTGCCAGCAGCTTAGAAGGAGCTAACTATGGCTACACCTTC	CASSLEGANYGYTF
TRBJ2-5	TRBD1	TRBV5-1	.	TGCGCCAGCAGCTTGGGGACAGGGGGCCAAGAGACCCAGTACTTC	CASSLGTGGQETQYF
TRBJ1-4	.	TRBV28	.	TGTGCCAGCAGAACTGGAGGGTTAGACGAAAAACTGTTTTTT	CASRTGGLDEKLFF
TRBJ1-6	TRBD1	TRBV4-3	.	TGCGCCAGCAGCCAAGATGGACAGGGAAGTTCACCCCTCCACTTT	CASSQDGQGSSPLHF
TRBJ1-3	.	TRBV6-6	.	TGTGCCAGCAGCCTGTCGGGGGTCGTAGACACCATATATTTT	CASSLSGVVDTIYF
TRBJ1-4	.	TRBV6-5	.	TGTGCCAGCAGTTACGGGGAGGGGGGTTCGGAAAAACTGTTTTTT	CASSYGEGGSEKLFF
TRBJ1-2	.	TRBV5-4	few	TGTGCCAGCAGCTTGGATGGGCTCTACACCTTC	CASSLDGLYTF
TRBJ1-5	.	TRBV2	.	TGTGCCAGCAGTTTGACAGTTATAAGCAATCAGCCCCAGCATTTT	CASSLTVISNQPQHF
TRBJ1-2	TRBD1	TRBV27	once	TGTGCCAGCGGATATTCAGGGGGCGGTGGCTACACCTTC	CASGYSGGGGYTF
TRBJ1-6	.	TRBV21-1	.	TGTGCCAGCAGCATAAAATGTGGGCAGTATTCACCCCTCCACTTT	CASSIKCGQYSPLHF
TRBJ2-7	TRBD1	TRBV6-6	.	TGTGCCAGCAGTGGATCTCCGGGACAGGAAATCTACGAGCAGTACTTC	CASSGSPGQEIYEQYF
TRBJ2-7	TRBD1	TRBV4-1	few	TGCGCCAGCAGCCATATACGGGACAGCTACGAGCAGTACTTC	CASSHIRDSYEQYF
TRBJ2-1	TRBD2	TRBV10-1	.	TGCGCCAGCAGTGAACCGGGGATACAGCGGGGGGGCACTGAGCAGTTCTTC	CASSEPGIQRGGTEQFF
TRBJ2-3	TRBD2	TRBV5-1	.	TGCGCCAGCAGCTTCGGGTTACTAGCGGGGGGTAACACAGATACGCAGTATTTT	CASSFGLLAGGNTDTQYF
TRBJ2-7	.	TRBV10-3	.	TGTGCCATCAGTGAGTTATACGAGCAGTACTTC	CAISELYEQYF
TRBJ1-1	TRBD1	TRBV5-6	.	TGTGCCAGCAGATCCGGGACAGTTATTTTGAACACTGAAGCTTTCTTT	CASRSGTVILNTEAFF
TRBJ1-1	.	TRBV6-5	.	TGTGCCAGCAGTTACTCGGTGTTCGCAGGGGATAGGCCGGTTAATTTT	CASSYSVFAGDRPVNF
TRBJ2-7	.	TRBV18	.	TGTGCCAGCTCACCGGCAGGGAACGAGCAGTACTTC	CASSPAGNEQYF
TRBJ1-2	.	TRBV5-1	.	TGCGCCAGCAGCTTGGATGCCAGGCAAACTGGCTACACCTTC	CASSLDARQTGYTF
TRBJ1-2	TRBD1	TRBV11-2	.	TGTGCCAGCAGAGACTTGGGACAGGGTAGGAATGGCTACACCTTC	CASRDLGQGRNGYTF
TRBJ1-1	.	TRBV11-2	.	TGTGCCAGCAGCTTATTGGGGGGGAACACTGAAGCTTTCTTT	CASSLLGGNTEAFF
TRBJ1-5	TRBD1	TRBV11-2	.	TGTGCCAGCAGCTTAGGGGCCGGGACAGGGGCCAATCAGCCCCAGCATTTT	CASSLGAGTGANQPQHF
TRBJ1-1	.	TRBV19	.	TGTGCCAGTAGTATATCGGGGGACACTGAAGCTTTCTTT	CASSISGDTEAFF
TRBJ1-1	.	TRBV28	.	TGTGCCAGCATCAGGTATAACACTGAAGCTTTCTTT	CASIRYNTEAFF
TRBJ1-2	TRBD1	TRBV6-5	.	TGTGCCAGCAGTTACGACAGGGGGGCACGTGGCTACACCTTC	CASSYDRGARGYTF
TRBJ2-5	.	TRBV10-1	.	TGCGCCAGCAGTTCATCAGGGACAACCGGCCAAGAGACCCAGTACTTC	CASSSSGTTGQETQYF
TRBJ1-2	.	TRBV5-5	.	TGTGCCAGCAGCTTGGACCTATGGGCTGGGGGCTACACCTTC	CASSLDLWAGGYTF
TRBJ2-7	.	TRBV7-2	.	TGTGCCAGCAGCTTAGACGGTGGCTCCTACGAGCAGTACTTC	CASSLDGGSYEQYF
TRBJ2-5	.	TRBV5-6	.	TGTGCCAGCAGCCTCCCCCAGGAGACCCAGTACTTC	CASSLPQETQYF
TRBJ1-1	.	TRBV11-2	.	TGTGCCAGCAGCCTCGCGGGGAACACTGAAGCTTTCTTT	CASSLAGNTEAFF
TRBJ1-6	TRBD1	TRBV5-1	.	TGCGCCAGCAGCTCGACAGGGGGGGATTCACCCCTCCACTTT	CASSSTGGDSPLHF
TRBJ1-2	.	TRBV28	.	TGTGCCAGCAGTCATGAGGACAGCATTAACTATGGCTACACCTTC	CASSHEDSINYGYTF
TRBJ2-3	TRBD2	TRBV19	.	TGTGCCAGTAGCCACGTAGCGGGGGGGCGGGATACGCAGTATTTT	CASSHVAGGRDTQYF
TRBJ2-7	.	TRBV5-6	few	TGTGCCAGCAGCTCGGAGGTATACGAGCAGTACTTC	CASSSEVYEQYF
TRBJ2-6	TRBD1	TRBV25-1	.	TGTGCCAGCAGGCAGGGGGCTGGGGCCAACGTCCTGACTTTC	CASRQGAGANVLTF
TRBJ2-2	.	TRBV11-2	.	TGTGCCAGCAGCGGATGGGGGGTGGCCGGGGAGCTGTTTTTT	CASSGWGVAGELFF
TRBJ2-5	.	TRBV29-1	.	TGCAGCGTTGTTGGGCAGGGGGAGACCCAGTACTTC	CSVVGQGETQYF
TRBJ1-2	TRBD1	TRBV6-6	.	TGTGCCAGCAGCCCCCGGACAGGATCGTCCTATGGCTACACCTTC	CASSPRTGSSYGYTF
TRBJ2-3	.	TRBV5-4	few	TGTGCCAGCAGCTTGGGACCGACGTCGGGTACAGATACGCAGTATTTT	CASSLGPTSGTDTQYF
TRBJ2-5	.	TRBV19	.	TGTGCCAGTAATCGGGGGAGGCAAGAGACCCAGTACTTC	CASNRGRQETQYF
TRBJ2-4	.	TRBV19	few	TGTGCCAGTAATACCCCAGGGGATCTGGCCAAAAACATTCAGTACTTC	CASNTPGDLAKNIQYF
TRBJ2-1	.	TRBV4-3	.	TGCGCCAGCAGCCAAGATACTAGGGCAGTTTCCAATGAGCAGTTCTTC	CASSQDTRAVSNEQFF
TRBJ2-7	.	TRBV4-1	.	TGCGCCAGCAGCCAAGATCCGGGGTCTTACGAGCAGTACTTC	CASSQDPGSYEQYF
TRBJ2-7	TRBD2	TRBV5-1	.	TGCGCCAGCAGCTTGGCTAGCGGGGGCCCCTACGAGCAGTACTTC	CASSLASGGPYEQYF
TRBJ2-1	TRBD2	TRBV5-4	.	TGTGCCAGCAGCTTAAGTAGCGGGGGTAACAATGAGCAGTTCTTC	CASSLSSGGNNEQFF
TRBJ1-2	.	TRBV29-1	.	TGCAGCGTTGGAACAGGTTCCTATGGCTACACCTTC	CSVGTGSYGYTF
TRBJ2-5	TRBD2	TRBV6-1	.	TGTGCCAGCAGTGAAGCGCGAGGCGGGGGGGCCAGAGAGACCCAGTACTTC	CASSEARGGGARETQYF
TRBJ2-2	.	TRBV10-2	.	TGCGCCAGCAGGTTCGGGACATCGAGCGGGGAGCTGTTTTTT	CASRFGTSSGELFF
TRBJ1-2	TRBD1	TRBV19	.	TGTGCCAGTAGGCTGACAGGGGGAGGCTATGGCTACACCTTC	CASRLTGGGYGYTF
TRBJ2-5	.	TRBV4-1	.	TGCGCCAGCAGCCAAGAGGTTTGGGGCAGGCAAGAGACCCAGTACTTC	CASSQEVWGRQETQYF
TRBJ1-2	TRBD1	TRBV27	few	TGTGCCAGCAGTTCCCGGGACAGGGGGTATCTAGACTATGGCTACACCTTC	CASSSRDRGYLDYGYTF
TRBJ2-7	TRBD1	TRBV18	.	TGTGCCAGCTCCCCCAGACAGGGCGCCATCCACGAGCAGTACTTC	CASSPRQGAIHEQYF
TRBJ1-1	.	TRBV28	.	TGTGCCAGCAGTTTACAGAACACTGAAGCTTTCTTT	CASSLQNTEAFF
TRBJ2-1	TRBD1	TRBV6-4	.	TGTGCCAGCAGTAAACAGGGGGCGGGATACAATGAGCAGTTCTTC	CASSKQGAGYNEQFF
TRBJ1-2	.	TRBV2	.	TGTGCCAGCAGGGGGGACTACTATGGCTACACCTTC	CASRGDYYGYTF
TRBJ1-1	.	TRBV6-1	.	TGTGCCAGCAGGATACAGGGATTGGGCGCCACTGAAGCTTTCTTT	CASRIQGLGATEAFF